The 10 T cell receptor beta chains listed next were all sequenced from one sample in a study of blood T cell repertoires in COVID-19. Method: immunoSEQ multiplex PCR; TCRdb's copy keeps in-frame clones and lacks some. The sample records approximately 130,000 clones, 75% to 85% being singletons. Source material: peripheral blood. Every receptor here comes from an elderly man with acute or convalescent COVID-19.

The J gene is TRBJ1-1, the V gene TRBV20-1, with D perhaps matching TRBD1 (5 bases). CDR3 size: 11 residues. CDR1 is DFQATT, CDR2 SNEGSKA, per germline (reference sequence). Deletions cut 8 bases from V and 1 base from J, with 8 bases between. The CDR3 region is CSNDRNTEAFF. DNA of the CDR3: TGCAGTAATGACAGGAACACTGAAGCTTTCTTT.

V gene TRBV9 combines with J gene TRBJ2-7, with TRBD1 identical over 9 bases. The CDR3 spans 16 residues. J gave up 1 base and V 4 bases, and 9 bases lay outside the gene matches. Germline V gene sequence: CDR1 SGDLS, CDR2 YYNGEE. The CDR3 here is CASSLRGDRASYEQYF. The CDR3 DNA reads as TGTGCCAGCAGCCTAAGAGGGGACAGGGCTTCCTACGAGCAGTACTTC.

The chain is built from TRBV13 and TRBJ1-6, with 12 positions matching TRBD1. This CDR3 region has 15 residues. Germline V gene data show CDR1 as PRHDT and CDR2 as FYEKMQ (reference sequence). With V trimmed by 5 bases and J by 8 bases, 4 bases remained unmatched. CDR3 coding DNA: TGTGCCAGCAGCCCCCGGGACAGGGGGCATTCACCCCTCCACTTT. Amino acid sequence: CASSPRDRGHSPLHF.

The chain has TRBV5-1 and TRBJ2-7; 10 bases match TRBD2. V dropped 4 bases and J dropped 5; count of bases not matched to a gene: 3. Germline V gene sequence: CDR1 SGHRS, CDR2 YFSETQ. The CDR3 has 13 residues. The CDR3 reads CASSTGLANEQYF. The CDR3 DNA sequence: TGCGCCAGCAGCACGGGACTAGCGAACGAGCAGTACTTC.

The V and J genes are TRBV4-1 and TRBJ2-1; the D gene is possibly TRBD1 (6 bases). Trimming stripped 0 bases from V and 1 base from J, with 7 bases between. Looked up from germline, CDR1 is MGHRA and CDR2 is YSYEKL. The CDR3 loop spans 15 amino acids. The CDR3 DNA reads TGCGCCAGCAGCCAAGAAGGGGGTTCCTACAATGAGCAGTTCTTC. Residues: CASSQEGGSYNEQFF.

The gene calls are TRBV4-3 and TRBJ2-7; D call uncertain. From germline, CDR1 is LGHNA and CDR2 YSLEER. The CDR3 totals 14 residues. V gave up 0 bases and J gave up 4 bases, with 10 bases separating them. Written as DNA, the CDR3 is TGCGCCAGCAGCCAAGATAAGTTAGCTTACGAGCAGTACTTC. Its protein product is CASSQDKLAYEQYF.

The chain uses TRBV7-9 and TRBJ2-3; D remains unclear. The CDR3 runs 14 residues. With 4 bases removed from V and 0 bases from J, the gap between germline ends came to 8 bases. Germline V gene lookup returns CDR1 SEHNR and CDR2 FQNEAQ (reference sequence). CDR3 sequence (DNA): TGTGCCAGCAGCTACCCGACTAGCACAGATACGCAGTATTTT. Residues: CASSYPTSTDTQYF.

J is TRBJ1-6 and V is TRBV2; TRBD1 matches at 9 bases. The length of the CDR3 is 15 residues. Germline assignment: CDR1 SNHLY and CDR2 FYNNEI. V shed 4 bases, J shed 12 bases, and the junction held 10 bases outside the gene matches. The CDR3 sequence: CASSVEDRGVVPLHF. The CDR3 DNA reads TGTGCCAGCAGTGTTGAGGACAGGGGTGTTGTACCCCTCCACTTT.

V gene TRBV6-2 or TRBV6-3 combines with J gene TRBJ2-3; the match to TRBD1 covers 7 bases. The germline CDR1 and CDR2 sequences are MNHEY and SVGEGT. The CDR3 spans 16 residues. The junction had 11 bases not matched to a gene; V was cut back by 6 bases and J by 2 bases. CDR3 bases: TGTGCCAGCAGCCGACAGGGTTCTGGGTACACAGATACGCAGTATTTT. Protein product: CASSRQGSGYTDTQYF.

V is TRBV10-3 and J is TRBJ2-4; D is uncertain. The V and J ends lost 2 bases and 7 bases respectively, with 6 bases between them. This CDR3 comprises 12 residues. Germline V gives CDR1 ENHRY, CDR2 SYGVKD. As DNA, the CDR3 is TGTGCCATCAGTGAGGGCTCGAACATTCAGTACTTC. This encodes CAISEGSNIQYF.